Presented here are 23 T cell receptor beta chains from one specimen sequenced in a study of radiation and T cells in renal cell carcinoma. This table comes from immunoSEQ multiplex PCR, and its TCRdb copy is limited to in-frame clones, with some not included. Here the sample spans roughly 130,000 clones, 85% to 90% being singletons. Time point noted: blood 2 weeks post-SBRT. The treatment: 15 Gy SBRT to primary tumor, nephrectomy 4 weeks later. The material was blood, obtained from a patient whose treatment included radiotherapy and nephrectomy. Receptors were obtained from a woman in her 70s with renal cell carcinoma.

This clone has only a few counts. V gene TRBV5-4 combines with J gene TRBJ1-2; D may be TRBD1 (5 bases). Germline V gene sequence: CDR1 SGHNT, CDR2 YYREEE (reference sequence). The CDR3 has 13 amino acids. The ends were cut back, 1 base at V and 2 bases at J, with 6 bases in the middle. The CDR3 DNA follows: TGTGCCAGCAGCTTGCGGGGGAACTATGGCTACACCTTC. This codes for CASSLRGNYGYTF.

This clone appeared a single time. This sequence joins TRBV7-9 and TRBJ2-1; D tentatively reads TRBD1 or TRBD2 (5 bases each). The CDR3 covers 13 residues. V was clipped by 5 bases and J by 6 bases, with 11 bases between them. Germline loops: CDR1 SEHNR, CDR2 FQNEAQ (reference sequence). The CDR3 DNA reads TGTGCCAGCAGCCCAGGGACCCTCAATGAGCAGTTCTTC. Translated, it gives CASSPGTLNEQFF.

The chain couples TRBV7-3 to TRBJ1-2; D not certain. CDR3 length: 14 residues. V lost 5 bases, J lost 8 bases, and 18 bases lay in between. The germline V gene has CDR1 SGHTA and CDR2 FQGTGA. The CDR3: CASSLSPVDLGYTF. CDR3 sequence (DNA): TGTGCCAGCAGCCTATCGCCGGTCGACCTCGGCTACACCTTC.

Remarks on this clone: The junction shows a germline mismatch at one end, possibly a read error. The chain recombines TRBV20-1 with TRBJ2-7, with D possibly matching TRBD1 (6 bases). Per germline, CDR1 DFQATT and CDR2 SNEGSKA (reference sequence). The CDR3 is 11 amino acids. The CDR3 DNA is TGCAGTGCTAGAGATCCTAGGGGGAAGAGTTTC. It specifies CSARDPRGKSF.

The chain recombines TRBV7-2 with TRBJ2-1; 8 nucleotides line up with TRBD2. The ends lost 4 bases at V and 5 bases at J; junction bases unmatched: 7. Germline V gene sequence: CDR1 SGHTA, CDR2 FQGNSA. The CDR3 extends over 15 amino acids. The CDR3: CASSSPGTRNNEQFF. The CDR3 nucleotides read TGTGCCAGCAGCTCCCCCGGGACTAGAAACAATGAGCAGTTCTTC. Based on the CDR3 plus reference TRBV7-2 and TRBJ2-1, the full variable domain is GAGVSQSPSNKVTEKGKDVELRCDPISGHTALYWYRQSLGQGLEFLIYFQGNSAPDKSGLPSDRFSAERTGGSVSTLTIQRTQQEDSAVYLCASSSPGTRNNEQFFGPGTRLTVL.

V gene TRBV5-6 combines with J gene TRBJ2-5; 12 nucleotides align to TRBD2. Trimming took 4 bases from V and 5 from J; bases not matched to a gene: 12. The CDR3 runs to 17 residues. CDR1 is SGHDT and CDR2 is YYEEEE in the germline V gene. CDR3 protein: CASSQLLAGGIRETQYF. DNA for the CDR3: TGTGCCAGCAGCCAACTACTAGCGGGGGGTATACGGGAGACCCAGTACTTC.

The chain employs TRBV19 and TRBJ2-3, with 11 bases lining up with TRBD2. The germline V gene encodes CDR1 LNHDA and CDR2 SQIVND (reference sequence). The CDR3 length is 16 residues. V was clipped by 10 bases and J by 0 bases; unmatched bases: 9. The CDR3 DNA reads TGTGCCACCCTAGCGGGGGGAAAGATTAGCACAGATACGCAGTATTTT. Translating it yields CATLAGGKISTDTQYF.

CDR3 sequence reads: CASSPGTGHGYTF. DNA for the CDR3: TGTGCCAGCAGCCCCGGGACAGGGCATGGCTACACCTTC. The genes are TRBV25-1 and TRBJ1-2; 9 bases map to TRBD1. After removal of 6 bases from V and 6 bases from J, the junction contained 5 bases not matched to a gene. CDR1 MGHDK and CDR2 SYGVNS come from the germline V gene. The CDR3 sequence is 13 residues long.

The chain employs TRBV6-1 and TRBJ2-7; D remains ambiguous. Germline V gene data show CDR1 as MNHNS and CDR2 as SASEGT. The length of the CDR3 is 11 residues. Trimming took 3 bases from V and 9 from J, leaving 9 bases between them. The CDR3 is CASSDSRRQYF. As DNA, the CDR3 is TGTGCCAGCAGTGATTCGCGAAGGCAGTACTTC.

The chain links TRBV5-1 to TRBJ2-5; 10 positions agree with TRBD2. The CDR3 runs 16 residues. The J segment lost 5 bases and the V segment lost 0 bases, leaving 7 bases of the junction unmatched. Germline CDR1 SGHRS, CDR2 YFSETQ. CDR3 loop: CASSLGASGGGETQYF. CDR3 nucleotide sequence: TGCGCCAGCAGCTTGGGCGCTAGCGGGGGTGGCGAGACCCAGTACTTC.

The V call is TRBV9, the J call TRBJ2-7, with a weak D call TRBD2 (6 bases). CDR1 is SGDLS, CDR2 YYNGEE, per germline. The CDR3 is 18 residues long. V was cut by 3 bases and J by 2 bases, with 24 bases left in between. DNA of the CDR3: TGTGCCAGCAGCGCGGGGGTTTCGACACGCTCCATGGCCTACGAGCAGTACTTC. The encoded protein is CASSAGVSTRSMAYEQYF.

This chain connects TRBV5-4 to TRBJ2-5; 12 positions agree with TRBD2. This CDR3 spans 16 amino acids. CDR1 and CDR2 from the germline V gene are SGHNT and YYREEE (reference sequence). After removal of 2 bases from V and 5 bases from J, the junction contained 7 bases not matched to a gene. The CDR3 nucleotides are TGTGCCAGCAGCTTTGCTAGCGGGGGGGCCTGGGAGACCCAGTACTTC. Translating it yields CASSFASGGAWETQYF. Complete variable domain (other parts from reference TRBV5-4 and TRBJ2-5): ETGVTQSPTHLIKTRGQQVTLRCSSQSGHNTVSWYQQALGQGPQFIFQYYREEENGRGNFPPRFSGLQFPNYSSELNVNALELDDSALYLCASSFASGGAWETQYFGPGTRLLVL.

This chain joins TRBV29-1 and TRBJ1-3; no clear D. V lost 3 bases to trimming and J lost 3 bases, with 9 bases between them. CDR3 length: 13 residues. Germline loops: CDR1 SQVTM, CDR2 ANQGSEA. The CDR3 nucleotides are TGCAGCGTTGAGATCCAACTTGGAAACACCATATATTTT. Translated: CSVEIQLGNTIYF.

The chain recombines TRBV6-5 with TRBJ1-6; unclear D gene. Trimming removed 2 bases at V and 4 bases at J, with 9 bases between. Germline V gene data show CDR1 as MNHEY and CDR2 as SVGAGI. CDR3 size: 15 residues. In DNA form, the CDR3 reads TGTGCCAGCAGTTACGGATCCAGATATAATTCACCCCTCCACTTT. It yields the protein CASSYGSRYNSPLHF.

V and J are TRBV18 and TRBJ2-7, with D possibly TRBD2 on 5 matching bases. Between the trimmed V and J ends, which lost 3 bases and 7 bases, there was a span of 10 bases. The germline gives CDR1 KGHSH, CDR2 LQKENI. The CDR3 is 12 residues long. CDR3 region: CASSPIRGEQYF. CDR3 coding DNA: TGTGCCAGCTCACCGATCCGAGGGGAGCAGTACTTC. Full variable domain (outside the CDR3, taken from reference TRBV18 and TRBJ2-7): NAGVMQNPRHLVRRRGQEARLRCSPMKGHSHVYWYRQLPEEGLKFMVYLQKENIIDESGMPKERFSAEFPKEGPSILRIQQVVRGDSAAYFCASSPIRGEQYFGPGTRLTVT.

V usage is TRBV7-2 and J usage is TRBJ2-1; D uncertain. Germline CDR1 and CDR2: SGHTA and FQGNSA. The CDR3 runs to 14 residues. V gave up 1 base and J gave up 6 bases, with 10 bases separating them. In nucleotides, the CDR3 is TGTGCCAGCAGCTTAGTTGTCACCTTCAATGAGCAGTTCTTC. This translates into CASSLVVTFNEQFF.

The CDR3 nucleotides are TGTGCCAGCAGCTTAGAAAGCTTACAAGAGACCCAGTACTTC. Translated: CASSLESLQETQYF. The chain recombines TRBV7-8 with TRBJ2-5; no clear D. Germline CDR1 and CDR2: SGHVS and FQNEAQ. V was cut by 1 base and J by 2 bases, with 8 bases left in between. The CDR3 runs to 14 residues.

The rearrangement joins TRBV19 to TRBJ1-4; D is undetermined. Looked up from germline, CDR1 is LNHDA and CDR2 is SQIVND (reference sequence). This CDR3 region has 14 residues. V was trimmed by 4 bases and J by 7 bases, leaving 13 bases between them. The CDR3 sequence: CASSKTSVGEKLFF. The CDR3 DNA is TGTGCCAGTAGTAAGACAAGTGTGGGTGAAAAACTGTTTTTT.

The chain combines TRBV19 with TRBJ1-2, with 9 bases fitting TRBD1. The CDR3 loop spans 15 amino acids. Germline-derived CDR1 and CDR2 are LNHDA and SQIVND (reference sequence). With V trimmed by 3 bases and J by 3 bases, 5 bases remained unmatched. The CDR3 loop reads CASSIKGQGDYGYTF. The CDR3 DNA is TGTGCCAGTAGTATCAAGGGACAGGGTGACTATGGCTACACCTTC.

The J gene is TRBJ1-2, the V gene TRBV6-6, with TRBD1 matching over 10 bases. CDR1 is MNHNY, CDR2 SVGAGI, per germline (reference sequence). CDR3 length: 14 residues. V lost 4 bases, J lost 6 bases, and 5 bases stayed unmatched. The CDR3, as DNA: TGTGCCAGCAGTTTGACCGGGACAGGGGATGGCTACACCTTC. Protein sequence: CASSLTGTGDGYTF.

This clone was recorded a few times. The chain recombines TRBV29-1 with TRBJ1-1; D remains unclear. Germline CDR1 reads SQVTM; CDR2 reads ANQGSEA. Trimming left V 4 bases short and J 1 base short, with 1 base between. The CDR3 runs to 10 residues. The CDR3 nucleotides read TGCAGCGTTGCGAACACTGAAGCTTTCTTT. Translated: CSVANTEAFF. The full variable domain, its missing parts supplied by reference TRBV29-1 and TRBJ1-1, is SAVISQKPSRDICQRGTSLTIQCQVDSQVTMMFWYRQQPGQSLTLIATANQGSEATYESGFVIDKFPISRPNLTFSTLTVSNMSPEDSSIYLCSVANTEAFFGQGTRLTVV.

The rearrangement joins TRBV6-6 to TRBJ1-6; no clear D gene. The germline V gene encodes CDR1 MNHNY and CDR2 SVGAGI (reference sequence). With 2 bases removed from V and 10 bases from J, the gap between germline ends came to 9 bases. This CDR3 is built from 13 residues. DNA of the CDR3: TGTGCCAGCAGTTACGGTTTCGGGTCACCCCTCCACTTT. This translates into CASSYGFGSPLHF.

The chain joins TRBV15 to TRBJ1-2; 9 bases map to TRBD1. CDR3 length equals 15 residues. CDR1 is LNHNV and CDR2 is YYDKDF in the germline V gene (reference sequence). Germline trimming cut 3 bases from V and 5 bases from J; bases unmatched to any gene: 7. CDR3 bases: TGTGCCACCAGCAGGGGACAGGGAGGGGAGTATGGCTACACCTTC. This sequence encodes CATSRGQGGEYGYTF.